Listed here are 10 T cell receptor beta chains from one sample, sequenced in a study of CD8 T cells in ankylosing spondylitis. TCRdb reprocessed the 5' RACE reads via MiXCR and lists one record per CDR3 protein. The repertoire has under 250,000 distinct CDR3 sequences, roughly 32% of them found once; the top ten carry around 4.2%. The sample consisted of blood, either unsorted or a sorted T cell fraction (not recorded which). These receptors all come from a male donor with ankylosing spondylitis or in good health (not recorded which).

This clonotype was recorded a few times. The V call is TRBV7-9, the J call TRBJ2-7; perhaps TRBD1 as D (6 bases). V was trimmed by 5 bases and J by 2 bases, leaving 10 bases between them. This CDR3 is built from 13 residues. Germline V gives CDR1 SEHNR, CDR2 FQNEAQ (reference sequence). The CDR3 DNA follows: TGTGCCAGCAGCCCACAGGGTACCTACGAGCAGTACTTC. Its protein product is CASSPQGTYEQYF.

The chain uses TRBV24-1 and TRBJ2-3; 12 nucleotides align to TRBD1. Trimming took 0 bases from V and 6 from J; bases not matched to a gene: 3. This CDR3 is built from 16 residues. Per germline, CDR1 KGHDR and CDR2 SFDVKD. CDR3 sequence: CATSDLGTGGVDTQYF. CDR3 nucleotides: TGTGCCACCAGTGATTTGGGGACAGGGGGCGTGGATACGCAGTATTTT.

The J gene is TRBJ2-4, the V gene TRBV15, with D perhaps given as TRBD1 or TRBD2 (5 bases each). With 0 bases removed from V and 6 bases from J, the gap between germline ends came to 9 bases. Germline CDR1 and CDR2: LNHNV and YYDKDF (reference sequence). This CDR3 comprises 14 residues. CDR3 sequence reads: CATSRDGGPNIQYF. The CDR3 DNA reads as TGTGCCACCAGCAGAGATGGGGGTCCAAACATTCAGTACTTC.

This clonotype showed up just a few times. The V call is TRBV20-1, the J call TRBJ1-5; maybe TRBD1 (5 bases). There are 12 residues in the CDR3. The germline CDR1 and CDR2 sequences are DFQATT and SNEGSKA (reference sequence). This CDR3 reads CSPGTGDQPQHF. CDR3 bases: TGCAGCCCAGGGACGGGAGATCAGCCCCAGCATTTT.

This chain links TRBV20-1 with TRBJ1-3, with TRBD1 matching 10 bases. The CDR3 consists of 17 residues. V gave up 5 bases and J gave up 4 bases; unmatched junction bases: 14. Germline lookup yields CDR1 DFQATT and CDR2 SNEGSKA (reference sequence). CDR3 DNA sequence: TGCAGTGCTTCAACCGGGACAGGGGATTGGTCCGGAAACACCATATATTTT. Translated, it gives CSASTGTGDWSGNTIYF.

This clonotype was counted only a few times. The rearrangement uses TRBV20-1 and TRBJ2-5; tentative D call: TRBD2 (7 bases). Germline loops: CDR1 DFQATT, CDR2 SNEGSKA (reference sequence). This CDR3 is built from 17 residues. V was trimmed by 1 base and J by 5 bases, leaving 23 bases between them. In nucleotides, the CDR3 is TGCAGTGCTAGAGGCCTTCCGGGCGGGGGCCCGCGGGAGACCCAGTACTTC. Translating it yields CSARGLPGGGPRETQYF.

This clonotype was recorded many times. The chain joins TRBV20-1 to TRBJ2-5; D may be TRBD2 (6 bases). Deletions cut 0 bases from V and 5 bases from J, with 13 bases between. This CDR3 has 14 amino acids. CDR1 DFQATT and CDR2 SNEGSKA come from the germline V gene (reference sequence). As DNA, the CDR3 is TGCAGTGCTAGAGATCCGGAGGGTGAGGAGACCCAGTACTTC. Translated: CSARDPEGEETQYF.

The V call is TRBV4-1, the J call TRBJ1-1, with D perhaps TRBD1 (6 bases). Germline CDR1 and CDR2: MGHRA and YSYEKL. Trimming removed 1 base from V and 1 base from J, with 13 bases in between. The CDR3 totals 16 residues. The CDR3 here is CASSQGRGGGNTEAFF. DNA for the CDR3: TGCGCCAGCAGCCAAGGAAGGGGGGGAGGGAACACTGAAGCTTTCTTT.

This clonotype was seen more than once but under ten times. The chain is built from TRBV29-1 and TRBJ1-5; TRBD1 agrees at 7 bases. The CDR3 extends over 11 amino acids. V lost 4 bases to trimming and J lost 9 bases; unmatched junction nucleotides: 3. Germline values: CDR1 SQVTM, CDR2 ANQGSEA. CDR3 loop: CSVGDSGPQHF. For the CDR3, the DNA is TGCAGCGTTGGGGACAGCGGGCCCCAGCATTTT.

Only one count was recorded for this clonotype. The chain recombines TRBV7-6 with TRBJ1-5; D is perhaps TRBD1 (6 bases). Trimming cost V 5 bases and J 3 bases, with 17 bases left between them. CDR3 length equals 16 residues. Germline lookup yields CDR1 SGHVS and CDR2 FNYEAQ. CDR3: CASSPEVGGINQPQHF. The CDR3 DNA sequence: TGTGCCAGCAGCCCAGAGGTAGGGGGGATCAATCAGCCCCAGCATTTT.